This T cell receptor beta chain is from a study of cytomegalovirus exposure and HLA in healthy donors. Study at large: Early on, a data release was issued that held approximately 78 million unique TCRs from HLA-typed donors.

As concerns this clone: Its specificity is not known.

Study findings and constraints: In a later analysis, parvovirus B19, influenza, CMV and Epstein-Barr virus appeared linked to several top co-occurrence clusters. Exclusion as indistinguishable affected some V segments, including TRBV6-2 and TRBV6-3.

V shed 4 bases and J 0 bases; nucleotides not matched to a gene: 6. This CDR3 is 15 amino acids long. CDR1 is SGDLS, CDR2 YYNGEE, per germline. The PCR was carried out with 60 Vbeta primers and 13 Jbeta primers. Here immunoSEQ multiplex PCR was the method, and the copy in TCRdb shows in-frame clones only, minus some. The data show 100,000 or so clones, approximately 82% seen once. This rearrangement joins TRBV9 to TRBJ1-1; 7 positions match TRBD1. This TCR was recovered from a man between 40 and 49 years old in good health and CMV-seropositive. The specimen was PBMCs. The CDR3 is CASSQQGYLNTEAFF. CDR3 sequence (DNA): TGTGCCAGCAGCCAACAGGGGTATCTGAACACTGAAGCTTTCTTT.